This T cell receptor beta chain was documented in a study of blood T cell repertoires in COVID-19 (dated by TCRdb to 2018 to 2020). Background for the entire study: Samples from collaborators originated in the United States, Italy and Spain and spanned both the acute and convalescent phases of COVID-19. Deeply sampled blood TCRbeta repertoires from subjects exposed to, actively infected with, or recovered from COVID-19 were included in the dataset. HLA class I and class II types, where available, came from metadata supplied by the sample provider rather than from assay-based typing. The material from the prospective study consisted of cDNA or gDNA derived from T cells, B-cell-depleted T cells, or PBMCs. The sample metadata nearly always contained a de-identified subject ID, COVID-19 status, age in years and sex. The repertoires were released in a freely available public database intended as a resource for research on the immune response to SARS-CoV-2. Samples were obtained from the ongoing ImmuneRACE study (first 160 participants) and from 1,254 subjects provided by 6 global collaborators. Here is what the overall study found, with its caveats: Clinical and demographic metadata were provided uncurated, with the amount varying by source and participant.

The immunoSEQ Assay, a bias-controlled multiplex PCR, was used to amplify TCRbeta CDR3 regions from genomic DNA. The authors processed their data as follows. Nucleated cell counts per sample were estimated from amplification of reference gene primers within the assay. To quantify the absolute abundance of each unique TCRbeta CDR3 rearrangement, sequence reads were collapsed and filtered. For each sample, productive Simpson clonality was calculated as the square root of Simpson's diversity index across productive rearrangements. TCRdb took over this immuneACCESS table, retaining in-frame rearrangements with V and J assigned. Such tables are incomplete; in checked studies, under half of the missing clones stem from an unresolved V gene, and the remainder is unexplained. Clone size and V and J calls were adopted from that table, with D and trimming inferred from the DNA. The sample data list approximately 130,000 clones, and 81% of these were observed just once. The ten largest clones represent more than 7.5% of the sample.

As to this clone: The specificity of this receptor is unknown. Per-base qualities were not stored, and no clone one base away is much larger.

From a lookup of the germline V gene, CDR1 and CDR2 are SGHVS and FNYEAQ. From the cysteine through the phenylalanine, the CDR3 covers 14 amino acids. CDR3 DNA is the only sequence kept; it has 42 bases, read in frame from the first base. Trimming at the junction amounts to 1 base on V and 7 bases on J, and the germline ends lie 10 bases apart. The collaborating institutions used their own protocols to collect whole blood in K2EDTA tubes. For TCRbeta analysis, collaborators shipped samples as frozen whole blood, isolated PBMCs, or DNA extracted from either of those sample types. The receptor chain draws on TRBV7-6 and TRBJ2-2, and possibly TRBD1, on 5 matching bases. Material: peripheral blood. The TCR originated in a woman in her sixties with active or convalescent COVID-19. The CDR3 in this case is CASSLGGPGGELFF. The sequenced DNA: TGTGCCAGCAGCTTAGGGGGCCCAGGCGGGGAGCTGTTTTTT.